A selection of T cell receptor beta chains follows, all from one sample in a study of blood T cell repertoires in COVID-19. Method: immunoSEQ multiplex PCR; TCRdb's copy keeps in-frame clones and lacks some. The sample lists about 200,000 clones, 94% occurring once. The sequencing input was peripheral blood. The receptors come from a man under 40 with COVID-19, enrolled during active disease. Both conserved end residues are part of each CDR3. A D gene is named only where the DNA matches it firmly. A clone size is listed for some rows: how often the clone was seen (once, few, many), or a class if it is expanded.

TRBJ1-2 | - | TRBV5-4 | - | CASSLEGVDGYTF | TGTGCCAGCAGCTTGGAGGGGGTTGATGGCTACACCTTC
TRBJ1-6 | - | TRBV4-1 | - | CASSPRGEGPYNSPLHF | TGCGCCAGCAGCCCCCGGGGGGAGGGACCCTATAATTCACCCCTCCACTTT
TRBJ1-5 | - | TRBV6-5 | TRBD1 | CASTGSTGTSQPQHF | TGTGCCAGCACCGGTTCGACAGGGACCAGTCAGCCCCAGCATTTT
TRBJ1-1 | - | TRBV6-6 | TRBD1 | CASSWLDRGNTEAFF | TGTGCCAGCAGTTGGCTGGACAGGGGAAACACTGAAGCTTTCTTT
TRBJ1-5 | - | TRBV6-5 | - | CASSPSGNQPQHF | TGTGCCAGCAGTCCGTCGGGCAATCAGCCCCAGCATTTT
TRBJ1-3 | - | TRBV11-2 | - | CASSPTGSPDLSRNTIYF | TGTGCCAGCAGCCCCACAGGCTCACCCGACTTGTCCCGAAACACCATATATTTT
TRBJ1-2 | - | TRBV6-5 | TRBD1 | CASRGTGRHYGYTF | TGTGCCAGCAGGGGGACAGGGCGGCACTATGGCTACACCTTC
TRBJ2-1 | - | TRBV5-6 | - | CASSLGHEQFF | TGTGCCAGCAGCTTGGGACACGAGCAGTTCTTC
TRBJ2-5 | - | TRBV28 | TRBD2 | CATQLAGGLETQYF | TGTGCCACCCAACTAGCGGGGGGGCTCGAGACCCAGTACTTC
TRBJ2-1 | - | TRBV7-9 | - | CATEVASSPRNEQFF | TGTGCCACAGAGGTGGCGTCAAGCCCGCGCAATGAGCAGTTCTTC
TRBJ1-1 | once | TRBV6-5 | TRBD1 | CASSPQGVRAFF | TGTGCCAGCAGCCCGCAGGGGGTCAGGGCTTTCTTT
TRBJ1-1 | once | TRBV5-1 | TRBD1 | CASSLVGQGVGTEAFF | TGCGCCAGCAGCTTGGTGGGACAGGGGGTAGGGACTGAAGCTTTCTTT
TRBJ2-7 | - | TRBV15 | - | CATSSPNGQGTPYEQYF | TGTGCCACCAGCAGCCCCAATGGCCAGGGGACCCCCTACGAGCAGTACTTC
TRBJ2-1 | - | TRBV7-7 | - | CASSPGLYSYNEQFF | TGTGCCAGCAGTCCCGGACTTTACTCCTACAATGAGCAGTTCTTC
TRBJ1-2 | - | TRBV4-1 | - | CASSQGRGVMWDGYTF | TGCGCCAGCAGCCAAGGTCGGGGGGTAATGTGGGATGGCTACACCTTC
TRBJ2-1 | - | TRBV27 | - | CASSLWGGGSSYNEQFF | TGTGCCAGCAGTTTATGGGGCGGGGGCAGCTCCTACAATGAGCAGTTCTTC
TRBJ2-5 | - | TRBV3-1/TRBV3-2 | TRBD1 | CASSPGQGSQETQYF | TGTGCCAGCAGCCCGGGACAGGGGTCCCAAGAGACCCAGTACTTC
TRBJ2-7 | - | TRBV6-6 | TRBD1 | CASGQGAYYEQYF | TGTGCCAGCGGACAGGGGGCTTACTACGAGCAGTACTTC
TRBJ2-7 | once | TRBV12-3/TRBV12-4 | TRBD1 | CASSFPGQGRYF | TGTGCCAGCAGTTTCCCCGGACAGGGTCGGTACTTC
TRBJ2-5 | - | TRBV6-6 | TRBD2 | CASCGSGTQETQYF | TGTGCCAGCTGTGGTAGCGGGACCCAGGAGACCCAGTACTTC
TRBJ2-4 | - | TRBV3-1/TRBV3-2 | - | CASSQLAQENIQYF | TGTGCCAGCAGCCAACTAGCGCAGGAAAACATTCAGTACTTC
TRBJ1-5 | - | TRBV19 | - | CASSSDRNNQPQHF | TGTGCCAGTAGTAGCGACAGGAACAATCAGCCCCAGCATTTT
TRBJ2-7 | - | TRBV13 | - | CASSFQGLSYEQYF | TGTGCCAGCAGCTTTCAGGGGTTGTCCTACGAGCAGTACTTC
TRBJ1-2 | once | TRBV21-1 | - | CASSATGTGDRYGYTF | TGTGCCAGCAGCGCAACAGGGACAGGGGATAGGTATGGCTACACCTTC
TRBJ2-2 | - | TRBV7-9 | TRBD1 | CASRLGQSNTGELFF | TGTGCCAGCAGACTGGGACAGTCGAACACCGGGGAGCTGTTTTTT
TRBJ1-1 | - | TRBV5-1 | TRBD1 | CASSLARTGLRDTEAFF | TGCGCCAGCAGCTTGGCAAGGACAGGGTTAAGGGACACTGAAGCTTTCTTT
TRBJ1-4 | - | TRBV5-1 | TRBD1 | CASSSGQGPTTNEKLFF | TGCGCCAGCAGCTCGGGACAGGGGCCGACAACTAATGAAAAACTGTTTTTT
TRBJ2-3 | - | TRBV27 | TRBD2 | CASSFSTSGGPSGTQYF | TGTGCCAGCAGTTTCTCGACTAGCGGGGGGCCTAGTGGTACGCAGTATTTT
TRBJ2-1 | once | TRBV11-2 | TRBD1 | CASSRDPAGTGGSNEQFF | TGTGCCAGCAGTAGAGATCCTGCCGGGACAGGTGGCTCCAATGAGCAGTTCTTC
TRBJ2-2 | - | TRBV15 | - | CATSFSGPPGELFF | TGTGCCACCAGCTTCTCAGGGCCCCCCGGGGAGCTGTTTTTT
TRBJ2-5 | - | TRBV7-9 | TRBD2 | CASVGTSGGYQETQYF | TGTGCCAGCGTCGGGACTAGCGGGGGGTACCAAGAGACCCAGTACTTC
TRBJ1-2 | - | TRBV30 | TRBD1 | CAWSFTWDSTNYGYTF | TGTGCCTGGTCCTTCACCTGGGACAGCACTAACTATGGCTACACCTTC
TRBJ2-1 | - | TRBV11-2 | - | CASSFATAYNEQFF | TGTGCCAGCAGCTTTGCGACAGCCTACAATGAGCAGTTCTTC
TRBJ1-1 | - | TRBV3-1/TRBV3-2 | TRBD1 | CASSPTTGANTEAFF | TGTGCCAGCAGCCCGACGACAGGGGCGAACACTGAAGCTTTCTTT
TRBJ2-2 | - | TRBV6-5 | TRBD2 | CASSPTGERGGELFF | TGTGCCAGCAGCCCGACCGGGGAGCGGGGCGGGGAGCTGTTTTTT